The clone carrying this T cell receptor beta chain was picked up a small number of times. Sequencing was performed with immunoSEQ multiplex PCR; in TCRdb, only in-frame clones are kept and a portion is missing. The sample has roughly 220,000 clones; roughly 84% are singletons. This sample stems from a study of blood T cell repertoires in COVID-19. Study as a whole: PBMCs, B-cell-depleted T cells, or T cells provided the cDNA or gDNA that made up the material.

Participant ages covered roughly 18 to 89 years across 20 to 25 US areas. Clinical history as reported by participants underpinned cohort assignment. Two negative PCRs, clearance, or symptom resolution were required of recovered Cohort 3 donors. Source material: PBMCs or T cells enriched from blood (not recorded which). The sequence was collected from a woman between 35 and 50 years old who had recovered from COVID-19.

The chain's CDR3 is CASRLSGGYQPQHF. The DNA for the CDR3 is TGTGCCAGCAGACTCTCAGGGGGGTACCAGCCCCAGCATTTT. The chain employs TRBV28 and TRBJ1-5; 7 nucleotides match TRBD1. The V gene end was trimmed by 6 bases and the J gene end by 7 bases; junction bases not matched to a gene: 9. Per the germline V gene, CDR1 is MDHEN and CDR2 is SYDVKM. The CDR3 sequence is 14 residues long.